This record looks at one T cell receptor (beta chain) sequence and its context. Its antigen is unidentified. Production of TCR cDNA was by 5'RACE template switching, which also added a universal primer site and UMIs. TCRdb re-derived calls from the 5' RACE reads in MiXCR, one entry per CDR3 protein. The sample shows approximately 600,000 distinct CDR3 sequences, 12% of them seen only once. The data were obtained in a study of T cells after yellow fever vaccination. Study conclusions and caveats: Some clonotypes were seen in both the CD4 and the CD8 compartments. These made up a small share and likely arose from convergent recombination. Booster samples showed a return of most primary-vaccination clones (almost 97% CD4, around 88% CD8).

Per germline, CDR1 SEHNR and CDR2 FQNEAQ (reference sequence). The CDR3 extends over 16 amino acids. Deletions cut 4 bases from V and 0 bases from J, with 13 bases between. The rearrangement joins TRBV7-9 to TRBJ2-4; D possibly matches TRBD1 or TRBD2 (5 bases each). The receptor's source is a man aged 30 to 45 who received the YFV17D yellow fever vaccine. This specimen was PBMCs, taken on the day of the yellow fever booster vaccination. The CDR3 sequence: CASSSTGAQAKNIQYF. CDR3 sequence (DNA): TGTGCCAGCAGCTCTACCGGGGCCCAAGCCAAAAACATTCAGTACTTC.